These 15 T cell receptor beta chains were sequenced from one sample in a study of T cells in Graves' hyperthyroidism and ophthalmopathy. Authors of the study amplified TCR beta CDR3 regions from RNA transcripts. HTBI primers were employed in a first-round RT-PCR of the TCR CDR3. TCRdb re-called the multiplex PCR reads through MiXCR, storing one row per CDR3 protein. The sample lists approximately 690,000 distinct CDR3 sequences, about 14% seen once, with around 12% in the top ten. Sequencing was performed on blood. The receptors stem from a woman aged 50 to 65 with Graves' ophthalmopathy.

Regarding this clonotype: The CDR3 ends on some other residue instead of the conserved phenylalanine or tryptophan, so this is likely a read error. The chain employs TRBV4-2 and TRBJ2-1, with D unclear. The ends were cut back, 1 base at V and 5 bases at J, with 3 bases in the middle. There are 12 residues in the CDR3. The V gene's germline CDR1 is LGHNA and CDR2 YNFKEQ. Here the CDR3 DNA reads TGTGCCAGCAGCCAAGTTGACAATGAGCAGTTCTCC. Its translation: CASSQVDNEQFS.

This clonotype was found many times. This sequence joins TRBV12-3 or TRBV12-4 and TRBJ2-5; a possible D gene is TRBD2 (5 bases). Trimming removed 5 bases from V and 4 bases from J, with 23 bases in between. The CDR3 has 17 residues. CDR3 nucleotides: TGTGCCAGCAGTCTCGAAACTAGGAACCCCCCAAGAGAGACCCAGTACTTC. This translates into CASSLETRNPPRETQYF.

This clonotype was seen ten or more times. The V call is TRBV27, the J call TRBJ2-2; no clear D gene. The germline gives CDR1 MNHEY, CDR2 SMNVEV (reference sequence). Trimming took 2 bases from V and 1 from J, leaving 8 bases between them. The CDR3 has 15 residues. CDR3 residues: CASSLKRLNTGELFF. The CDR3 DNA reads TGTGCCAGCAGTTTAAAACGGCTGAACACCGGGGAGCTGTTTTTT.

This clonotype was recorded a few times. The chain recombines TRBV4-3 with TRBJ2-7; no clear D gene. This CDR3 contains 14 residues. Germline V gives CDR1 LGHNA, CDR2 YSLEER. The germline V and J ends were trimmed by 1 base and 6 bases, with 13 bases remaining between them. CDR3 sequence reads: CASSQVWGYSEQYF. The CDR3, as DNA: TGCGCCAGCAGCCAAGTTTGGGGATACTCCGAGCAGTACTTC.

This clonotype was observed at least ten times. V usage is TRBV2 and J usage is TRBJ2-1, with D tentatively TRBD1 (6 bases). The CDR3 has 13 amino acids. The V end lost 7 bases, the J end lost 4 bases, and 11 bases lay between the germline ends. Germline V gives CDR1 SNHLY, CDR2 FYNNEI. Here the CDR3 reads CASTVDRYNEQFF. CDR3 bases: TGTGCCAGCACCGTCGACAGGTACAATGAGCAGTTCTTC.

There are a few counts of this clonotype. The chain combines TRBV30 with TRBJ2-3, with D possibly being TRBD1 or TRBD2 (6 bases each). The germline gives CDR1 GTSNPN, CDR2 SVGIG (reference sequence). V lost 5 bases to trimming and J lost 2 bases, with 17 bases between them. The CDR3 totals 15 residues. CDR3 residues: CAWVFSRGVTDTQYF. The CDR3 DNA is TGTGCCTGGGTGTTTTCTAGGGGGGTCACAGATACGCAGTATTTT.

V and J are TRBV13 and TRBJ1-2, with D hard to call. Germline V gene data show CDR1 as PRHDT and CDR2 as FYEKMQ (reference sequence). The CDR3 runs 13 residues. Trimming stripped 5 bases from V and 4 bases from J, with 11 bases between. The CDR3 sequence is CASSRRAPYGYTF. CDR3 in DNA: TGTGCCAGCAGCCGCCGGGCCCCCTATGGCTACACCTTC. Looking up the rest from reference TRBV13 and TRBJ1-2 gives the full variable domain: AAGVIQSPRHLIKEKRETATLKCYPIPRHDTVYWYQQGPGQDPQFLISFYEKMQSDKGSIPDRFSAQQFSDYHSELNMSSLELGDSALYFCASSRRAPYGYTFGSGTRLTVV.

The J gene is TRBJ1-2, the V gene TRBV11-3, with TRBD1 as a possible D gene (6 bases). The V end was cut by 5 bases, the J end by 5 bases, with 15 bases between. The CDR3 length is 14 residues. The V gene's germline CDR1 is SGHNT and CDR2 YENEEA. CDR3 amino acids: CASSARDTIYGYTF. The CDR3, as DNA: TGTGCCAGCAGCGCCCGGGACACCATATATGGCTACACCTTC.

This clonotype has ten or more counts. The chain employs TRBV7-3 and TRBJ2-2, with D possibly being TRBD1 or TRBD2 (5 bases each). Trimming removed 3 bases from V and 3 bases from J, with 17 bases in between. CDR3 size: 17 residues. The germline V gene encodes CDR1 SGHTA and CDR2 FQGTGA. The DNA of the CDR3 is TGTGCCAGCAGCTTTCGAGGGGATCTATCAGACACCGGGGAGCTGTTTTTT. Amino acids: CASSFRGDLSDTGELFF.

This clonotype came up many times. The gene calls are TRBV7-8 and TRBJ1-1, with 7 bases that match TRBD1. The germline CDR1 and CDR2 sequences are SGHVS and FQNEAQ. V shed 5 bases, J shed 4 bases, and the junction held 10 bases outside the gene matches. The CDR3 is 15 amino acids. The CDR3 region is CASSALTGTGTEAFF. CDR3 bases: TGTGCCAGCAGCGCCCTGACAGGGACGGGCACTGAAGCTTTCTTT.

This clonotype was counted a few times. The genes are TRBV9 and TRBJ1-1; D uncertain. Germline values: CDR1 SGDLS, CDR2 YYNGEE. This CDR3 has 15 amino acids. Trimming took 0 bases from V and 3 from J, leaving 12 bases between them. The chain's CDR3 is CASSVGGREDTEAFF. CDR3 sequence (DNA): TGTGCCAGCAGCGTAGGAGGGAGGGAGGACACTGAAGCTTTCTTT.

In DNA form, the CDR3 reads TGTGCCACCAGCGACAGGGTCAGGGAGCAGTTCTTC. It translates to CATSDRVREQFF. The V call is TRBV15, the J call TRBJ2-1; TRBD1 matches at 7 bases. Per germline, CDR1 LNHNV and CDR2 YYDKDF (reference sequence). The CDR3 extends over 12 amino acids. The trim removed 5 bases at V and 10 bases at J, leaving 5 bases unmatched. Based on the CDR3 plus reference TRBV15 and TRBJ2-1, the full variable domain is DAMVIQNPRYQVTQFGKPVTLSCSQTLNHNVMYWYQQKSSQAPKLLFHYYDKDFNNEADTPDNFQSRRPNTSFCFLDIRSPGLGDTAMYLCATSDRVREQFFGPGTRLTVL.

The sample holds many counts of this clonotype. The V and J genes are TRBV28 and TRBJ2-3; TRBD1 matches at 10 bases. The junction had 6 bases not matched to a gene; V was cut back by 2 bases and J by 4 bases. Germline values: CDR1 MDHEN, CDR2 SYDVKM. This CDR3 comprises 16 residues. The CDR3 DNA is TGTGCCAGCAGTTTAATATCCGGGACAGGGGCAGATACGCAGTATTTT. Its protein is CASSLISGTGADTQYF.

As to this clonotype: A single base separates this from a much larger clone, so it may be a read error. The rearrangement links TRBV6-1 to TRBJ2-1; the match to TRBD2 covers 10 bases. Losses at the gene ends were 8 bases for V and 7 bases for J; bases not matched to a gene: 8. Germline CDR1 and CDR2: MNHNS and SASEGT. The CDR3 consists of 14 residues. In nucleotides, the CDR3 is TGTGCCAGCGGTAAGCTAGCGGGAGTTAATGAGCAGTTCTTC. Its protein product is CASGKLAGVNEQFF.

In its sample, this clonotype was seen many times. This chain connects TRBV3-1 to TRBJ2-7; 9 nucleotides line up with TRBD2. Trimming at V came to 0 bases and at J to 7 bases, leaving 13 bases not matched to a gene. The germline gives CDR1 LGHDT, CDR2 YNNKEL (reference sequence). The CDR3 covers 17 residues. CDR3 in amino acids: CASSQDWSGRPSLEQYF. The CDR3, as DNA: TGTGCCAGCAGCCAAGATTGGAGCGGGAGGCCCTCCTTGGAGCAGTACTTC.